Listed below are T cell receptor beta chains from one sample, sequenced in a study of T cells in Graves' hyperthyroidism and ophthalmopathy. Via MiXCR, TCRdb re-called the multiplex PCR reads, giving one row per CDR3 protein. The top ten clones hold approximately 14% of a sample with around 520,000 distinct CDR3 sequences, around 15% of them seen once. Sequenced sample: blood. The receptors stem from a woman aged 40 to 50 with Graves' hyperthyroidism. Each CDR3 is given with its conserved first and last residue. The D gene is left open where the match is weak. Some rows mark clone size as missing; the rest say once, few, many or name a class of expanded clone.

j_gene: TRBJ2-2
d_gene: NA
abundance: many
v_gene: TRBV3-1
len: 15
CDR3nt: TGTGCCAGCAGCCCATACATGACCCTGAAAAATCGGCTGTTTTTT
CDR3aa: CASSPYMTLKNRLFF

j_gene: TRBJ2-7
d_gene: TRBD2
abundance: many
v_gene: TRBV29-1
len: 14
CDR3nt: TGCAGCGTCGAACTAGCGGGAGGGCCTTACGAGCAGTACTTC
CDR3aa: CSVELAGGPYEQYF

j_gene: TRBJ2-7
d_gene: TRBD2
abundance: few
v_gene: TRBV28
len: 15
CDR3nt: TGTGCCAGCAGCCGAAGGACTAGCGGGATTTGGGAGCAGTACTTC
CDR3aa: CASSRRTSGIWEQYF

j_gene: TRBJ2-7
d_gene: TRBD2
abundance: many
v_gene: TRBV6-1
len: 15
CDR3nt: TGTGCCAGCAGTGGAAAGCTAGCGGGAGGCTACGAGCAGTACTTC
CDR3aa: CASSGKLAGGYEQYF

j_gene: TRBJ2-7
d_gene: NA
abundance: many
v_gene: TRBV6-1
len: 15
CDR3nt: TGTGCCAGCAGCACCCCCGCTGGGGGTTGGGACGAGCAGTACTTC
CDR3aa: CASSTPAGGWDEQYF

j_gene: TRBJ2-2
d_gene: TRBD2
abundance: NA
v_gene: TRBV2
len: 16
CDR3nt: TGTGCCAGCACCCGAAGGCTAGCGGGAGGACCCGGGGAGCTGTTTTTT
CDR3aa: CASTRRLAGGPGELFF

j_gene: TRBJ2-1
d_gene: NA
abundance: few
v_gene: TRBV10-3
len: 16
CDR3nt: TGTGCCATCAGTGAGCCAGTCAGCGCTGGTTACAATGAGCAGTTCTTC
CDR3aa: CAISEPVSAGYNEQFF

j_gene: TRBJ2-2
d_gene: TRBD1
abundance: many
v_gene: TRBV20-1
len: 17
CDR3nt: TGCAGTGCTAGAGATCGTAGGACAGGGGTTGGCACCGGGGAGCTGTTTTTT
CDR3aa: CSARDRRTGVGTGELFF

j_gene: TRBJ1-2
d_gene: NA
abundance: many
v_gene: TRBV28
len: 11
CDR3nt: TGTGCCAGCAGTTTAACACGGGGCTACACCTTC
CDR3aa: CASSLTRGYTF

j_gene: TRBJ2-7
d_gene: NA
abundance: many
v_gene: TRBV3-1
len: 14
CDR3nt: TGTGCCAGCAGCCAATGGCGGGGCCCCTACGAGCAGTACTTC
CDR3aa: CASSQWRGPYEQYF

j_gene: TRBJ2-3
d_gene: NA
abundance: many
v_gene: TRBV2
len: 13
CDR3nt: TGTGCCTCAGGGGGAGGAGGCACAGATACGCAGTATTTT
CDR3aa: CASGGGGTDTQYF

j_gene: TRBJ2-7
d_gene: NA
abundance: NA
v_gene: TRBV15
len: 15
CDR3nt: TGTGCCACCAGCATCGGGGGCGACGAGTCCTACGAGCAGTACTTC
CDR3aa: CATSIGGDESYEQYF

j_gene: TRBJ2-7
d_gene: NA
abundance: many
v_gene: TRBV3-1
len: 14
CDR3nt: TGTGCCAGCAGCCAAGACGAGAGAATCAACGAGCAGTACTTC
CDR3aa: CASSQDERINEQYF

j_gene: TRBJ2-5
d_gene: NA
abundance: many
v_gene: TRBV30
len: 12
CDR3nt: TGTGCCTGGAGTCAGGGAGGCGAGACCCAGTACTTC
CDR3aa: CAWSQGGETQYF

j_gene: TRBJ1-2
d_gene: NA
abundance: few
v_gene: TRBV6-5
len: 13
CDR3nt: TGTGCCAGCAGTTACCCGCAAGGCTATGGCTACACCTTC
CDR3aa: CASSYPQGYGYTF

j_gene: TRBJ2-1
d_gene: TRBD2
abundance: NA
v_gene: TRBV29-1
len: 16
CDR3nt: TGCAGCGTTGAAGACCTCGGGACTAGCGTTAACAATGAGCAGTTCTTC
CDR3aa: CSVEDLGTSVNNEQFF

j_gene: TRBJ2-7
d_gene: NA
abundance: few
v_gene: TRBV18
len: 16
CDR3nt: TGTGCCAGCTCACCACCTAATTCCCGGGGCCCGGACGAGCAGTACTTC
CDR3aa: CASSPPNSRGPDEQYF

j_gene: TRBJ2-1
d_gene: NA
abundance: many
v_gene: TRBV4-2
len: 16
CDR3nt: TGTGCCAGCAGCCAAGGAATGGCAGGCACCTACAATGAGCAGTTCTTC
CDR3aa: CASSQGMAGTYNEQFF

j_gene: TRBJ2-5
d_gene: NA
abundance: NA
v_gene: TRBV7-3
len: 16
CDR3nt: TGTGCCAGCAGCTCCCCTTCCGGACAGGGAGGGGAGACCCAGTACTTC
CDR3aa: CASSSPSGQGGETQYF

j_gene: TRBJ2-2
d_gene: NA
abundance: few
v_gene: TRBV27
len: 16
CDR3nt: TGTGCCAGCAGTTTAGGCCAGGGAGGAATTGGCGGGGAGCTGTTTTTT
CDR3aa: CASSLGQGGIGGELFF

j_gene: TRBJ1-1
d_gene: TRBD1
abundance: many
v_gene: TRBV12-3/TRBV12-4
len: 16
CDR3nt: TGTGCCAGCAGTTTTTTCCCCGGACAGGGAATGACTGAAGCTTTCTTT
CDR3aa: CASSFFPGQGMTEAFF

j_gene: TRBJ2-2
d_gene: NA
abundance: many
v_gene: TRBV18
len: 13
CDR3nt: TGTGCCAGCTCACCCACAGCAACCGGGGAGCTGTTTTTT
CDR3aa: CASSPTATGELFF

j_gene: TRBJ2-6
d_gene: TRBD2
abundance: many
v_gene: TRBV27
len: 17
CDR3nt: TGTGCCAGCAGTTTGGCTAGCGGGAGGACTGGGGCCAACGTCCTGACTTTC
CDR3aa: CASSLASGRTGANVLTF

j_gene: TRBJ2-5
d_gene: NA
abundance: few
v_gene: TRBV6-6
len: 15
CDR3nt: TGTGCCAGCAGTTACTCGATTTCAGGGGTAGAGACCCAGTACTTC
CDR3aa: CASSYSISGVETQYF

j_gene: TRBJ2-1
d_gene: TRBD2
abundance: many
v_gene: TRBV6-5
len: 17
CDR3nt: TGTGCCAGCAGTTACTTATACCCGGGACTAGAAAACAATGAGCAGTTCTTC
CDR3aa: CASSYLYPGLENNEQFF

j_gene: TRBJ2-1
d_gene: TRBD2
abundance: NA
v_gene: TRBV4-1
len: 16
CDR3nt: TGCGCCAGCAGCCAAGGTGGTGGGAGGGCCCATAGTGAGCAGTTCTTC
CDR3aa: CASSQGGGRAHSEQFF

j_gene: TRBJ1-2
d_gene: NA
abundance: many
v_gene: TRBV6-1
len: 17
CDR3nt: TGTGCCAGCAGTGAAGCGGTTTGGCAGCGGGTGAGGTCTGGCTACACCTTC
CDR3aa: CASSEAVWQRVRSGYTF

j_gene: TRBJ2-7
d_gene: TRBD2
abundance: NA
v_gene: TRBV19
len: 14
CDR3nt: TGTGCCAGTAACCAGGGACTAGGAGTCGACGAGCAGTACTTC
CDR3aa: CASNQGLGVDEQYF

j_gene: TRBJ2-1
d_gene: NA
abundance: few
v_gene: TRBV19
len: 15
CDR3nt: TGTGCCAGTAGTATCGAAGCGGCACCCTACAATGAGCAGTTCTTC
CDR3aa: CASSIEAAPYNEQFF

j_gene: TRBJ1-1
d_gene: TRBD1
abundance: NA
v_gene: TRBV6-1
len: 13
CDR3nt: TGTGCCAGCAGTGGAACAGGGGCCCCTGAAGCTTTCTTT
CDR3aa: CASSGTGAPEAFF

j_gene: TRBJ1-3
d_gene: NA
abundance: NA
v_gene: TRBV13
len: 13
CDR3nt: TGTGCCAGCAGCTTTGGGGGGAGAAACACCATATATTTT
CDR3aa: CASSFGGRNTIYF

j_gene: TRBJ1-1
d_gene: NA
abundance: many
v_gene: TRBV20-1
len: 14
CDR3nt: TGCAGTGCTCGAAGGGGGGGCGCGAACACTGAAGCTTTCTTT
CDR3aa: CSARRGGANTEAFF

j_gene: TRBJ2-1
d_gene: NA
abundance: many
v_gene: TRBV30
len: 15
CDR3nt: TGTGCCTGGAGGGGGGGTCCGAGCTCCTACAATGAGCAGTTCTTC
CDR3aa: CAWRGGPSSYNEQFF

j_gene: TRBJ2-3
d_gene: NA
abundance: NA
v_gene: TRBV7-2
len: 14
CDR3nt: TGTGCCAGCAGCTTAGTCGGCCCCACAGATACGCAGTATTTT
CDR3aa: CASSLVGPTDTQYF

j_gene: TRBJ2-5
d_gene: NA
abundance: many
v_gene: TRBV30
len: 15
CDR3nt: TGTGCCTGGAGTGTACAAGGAAGGCCCCAAGAGACCCAGTACTTC
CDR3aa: CAWSVQGRPQETQYF

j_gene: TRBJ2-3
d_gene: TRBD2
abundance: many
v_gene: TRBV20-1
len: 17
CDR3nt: TGCAGTGCTAGTTTGCTCCCGACTAGCGGGAGAGCAGATACGCAGTATTTT
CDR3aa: CSASLLPTSGRADTQYF

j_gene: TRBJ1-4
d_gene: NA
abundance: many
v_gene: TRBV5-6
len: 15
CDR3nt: TGTGCCAGCAGCTTGTGGGCGACAGGCGATGAAAAACTGTTTTTT
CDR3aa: CASSLWATGDEKLFF

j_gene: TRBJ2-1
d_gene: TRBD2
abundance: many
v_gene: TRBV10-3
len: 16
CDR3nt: TGTGCCATCAGTCCCGGGACTAGTTTGACCTACAATGAGCAGTTCTTC
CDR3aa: CAISPGTSLTYNEQFF

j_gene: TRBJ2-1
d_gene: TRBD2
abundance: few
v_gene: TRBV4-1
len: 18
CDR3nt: TGCGCCAGCAGCCAAGATTTTGGACTAGCGAGCTCCTACAATGAGCAGTTCTTC
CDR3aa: CASSQDFGLASSYNEQFF

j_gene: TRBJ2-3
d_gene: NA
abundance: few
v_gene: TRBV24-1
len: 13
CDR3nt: TGTGCCACCAGTGATGACTTCACAGATACGCAGTATTTT
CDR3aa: CATSDDFTDTQYF